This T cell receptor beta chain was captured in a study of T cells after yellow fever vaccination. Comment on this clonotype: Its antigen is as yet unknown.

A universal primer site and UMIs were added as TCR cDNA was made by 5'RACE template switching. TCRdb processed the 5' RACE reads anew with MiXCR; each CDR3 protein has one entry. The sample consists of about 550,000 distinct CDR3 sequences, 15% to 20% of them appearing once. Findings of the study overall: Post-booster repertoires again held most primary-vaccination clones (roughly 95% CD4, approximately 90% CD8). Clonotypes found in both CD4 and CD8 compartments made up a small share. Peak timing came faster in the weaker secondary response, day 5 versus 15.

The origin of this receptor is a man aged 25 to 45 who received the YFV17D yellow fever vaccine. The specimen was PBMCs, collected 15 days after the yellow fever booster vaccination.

CDR3 protein: CASRKRVADTQYF. CDR3 nucleotides: TGTGCCAGCAGAAAAAGGGTAGCGGATACGCAGTATTTT. This chain joins TRBV21-1 and TRBJ2-3; TRBD2 is the table's D call and was not checked against the DNA. TRBV21-1 is listed as a pseudogene. The CDR3 has 13 amino acids.